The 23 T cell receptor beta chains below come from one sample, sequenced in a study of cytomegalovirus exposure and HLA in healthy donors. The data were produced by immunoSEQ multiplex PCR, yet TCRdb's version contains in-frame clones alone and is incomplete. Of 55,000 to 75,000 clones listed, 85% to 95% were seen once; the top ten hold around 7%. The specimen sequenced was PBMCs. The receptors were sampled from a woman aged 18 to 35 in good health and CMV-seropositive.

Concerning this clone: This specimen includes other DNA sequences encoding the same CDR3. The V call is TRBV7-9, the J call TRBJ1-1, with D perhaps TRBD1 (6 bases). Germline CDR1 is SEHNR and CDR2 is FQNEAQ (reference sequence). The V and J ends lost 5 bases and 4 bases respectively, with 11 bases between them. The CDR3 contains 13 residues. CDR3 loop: CASSPQGGTEAFF. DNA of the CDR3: TGTGCCAGCAGCCCACAGGGTGGCACTGAAGCTTTCTTT.

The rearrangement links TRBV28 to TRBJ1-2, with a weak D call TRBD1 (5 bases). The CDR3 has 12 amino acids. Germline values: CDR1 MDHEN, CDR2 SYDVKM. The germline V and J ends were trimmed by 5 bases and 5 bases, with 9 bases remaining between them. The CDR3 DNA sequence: TGTGCCAGCAGTCAGACAGTGTATGGCTACACCTTC. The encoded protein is CASSQTVYGYTF.

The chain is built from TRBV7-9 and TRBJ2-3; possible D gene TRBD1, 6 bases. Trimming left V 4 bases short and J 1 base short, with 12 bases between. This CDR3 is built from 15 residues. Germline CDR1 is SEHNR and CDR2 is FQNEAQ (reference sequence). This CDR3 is CASSWNRDGTDTQYF. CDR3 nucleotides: TGTGCCAGCAGCTGGAACAGGGACGGCACAGATACGCAGTATTTT. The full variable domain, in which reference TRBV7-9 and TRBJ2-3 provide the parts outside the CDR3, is DTGVSQNPRHKITKRGQNVTFRCDPISEHNRLYWYRQTLGQGPEFLTYFQNEAQLEKSRLLSDRFSAERPKGSFSTLEIQRTEQGDSAMYLCASSWNRDGTDTQYFGPGTRLTVL.

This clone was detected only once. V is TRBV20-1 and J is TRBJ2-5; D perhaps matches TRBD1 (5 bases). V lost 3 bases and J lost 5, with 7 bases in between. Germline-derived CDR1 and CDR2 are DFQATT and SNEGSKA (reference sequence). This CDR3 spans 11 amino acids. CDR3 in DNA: TGCAGTGCTAGGGCAGGGGAGACCCAGTACTTC. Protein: CSARAGETQYF.

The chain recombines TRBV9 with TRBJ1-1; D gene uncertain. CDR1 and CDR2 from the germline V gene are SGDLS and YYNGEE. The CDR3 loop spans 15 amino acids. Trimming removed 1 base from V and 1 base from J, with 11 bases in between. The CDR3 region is CASSVIPTENTEAFF. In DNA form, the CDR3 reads TGTGCCAGCAGCGTAATCCCCACAGAGAACACTGAAGCTTTCTTT. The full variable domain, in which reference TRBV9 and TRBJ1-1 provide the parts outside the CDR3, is DSGVTQTPKHLITATGQRVTLRCSPRSGDLSVYWYQQSLDQGLQFLIQYYNGEERAKGNILERFSAQQFPDLHSELNLSSLELGDSALYFCASSVIPTENTEAFFGQGTRLTVV.

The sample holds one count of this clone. The CDR3 DNA is TGCGCCAGCAGCCCGAAGCCCGGGACAGGGGTGGACGAGCAGTACTTC. This codes for CASSPKPGTGVDEQYF. This chain connects TRBV4-1 to TRBJ2-7, with 10 bases identical to TRBD1. There are 16 residues in the CDR3. V trimming: 4 bases; J trimming: 5 bases; junction bases outside the gene matches: 11. CDR1 and CDR2 (germline): MGHRA, YSYEKL.

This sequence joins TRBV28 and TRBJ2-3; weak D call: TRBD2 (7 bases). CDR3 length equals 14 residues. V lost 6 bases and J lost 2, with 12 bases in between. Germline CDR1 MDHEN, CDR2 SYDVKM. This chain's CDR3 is CASRTGGSTDTQYF. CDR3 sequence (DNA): TGTGCCAGCAGAACGGGGGGCTCCACAGATACGCAGTATTTT. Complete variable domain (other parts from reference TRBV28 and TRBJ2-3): DVKVTQSSRYLVKRTGEKVFLECVQDMDHENMFWYRQDPGLGLRLIYFSYDVKMKEKGDIPEGYSVSREKKERFSLILESASTNQTSMYLCASRTGGSTDTQYFGPGTRLTVL.

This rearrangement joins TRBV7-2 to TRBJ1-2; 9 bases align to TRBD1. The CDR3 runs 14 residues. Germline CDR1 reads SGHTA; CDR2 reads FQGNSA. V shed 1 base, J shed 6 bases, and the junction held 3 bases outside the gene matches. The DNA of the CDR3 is TGTGCCAGCAGCTTAGGGACAGGGGCCAATGGCTACACCTTC. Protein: CASSLGTGANGYTF.

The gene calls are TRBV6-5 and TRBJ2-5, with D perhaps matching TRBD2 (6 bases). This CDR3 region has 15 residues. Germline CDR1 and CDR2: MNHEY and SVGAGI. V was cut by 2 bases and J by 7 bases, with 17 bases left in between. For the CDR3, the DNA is TGTGCCAGCAGTTACCCGAAGGGCCCAGCGGGGACCCAGTACTTC. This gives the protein CASSYPKGPAGTQYF.

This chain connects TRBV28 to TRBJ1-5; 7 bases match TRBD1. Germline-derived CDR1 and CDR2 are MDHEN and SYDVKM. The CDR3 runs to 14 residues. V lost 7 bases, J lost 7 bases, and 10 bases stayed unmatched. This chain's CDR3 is CASTDRNTGQPQHF. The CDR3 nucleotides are TGTGCCAGCACGGACAGGAATACGGGCCAGCCCCAGCATTTT.

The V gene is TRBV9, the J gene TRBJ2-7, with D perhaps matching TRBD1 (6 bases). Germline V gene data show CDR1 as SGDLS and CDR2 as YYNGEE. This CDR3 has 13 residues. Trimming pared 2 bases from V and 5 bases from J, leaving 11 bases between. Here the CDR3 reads CASSVSGVNEQYF. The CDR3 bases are TGTGCCAGCAGCGTTTCAGGGGTGAACGAGCAGTACTTC.

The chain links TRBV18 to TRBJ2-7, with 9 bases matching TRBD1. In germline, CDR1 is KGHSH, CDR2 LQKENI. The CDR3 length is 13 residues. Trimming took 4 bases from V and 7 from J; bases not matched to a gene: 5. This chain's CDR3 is CASSRDREGEQYF. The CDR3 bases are TGTGCCAGCTCACGGGACAGGGAGGGAGAGCAGTACTTC. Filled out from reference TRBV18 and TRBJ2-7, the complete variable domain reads NAGVMQNPRHLVRRRGQEARLRCSPMKGHSHVYWYRQLPEEGLKFMVYLQKENIIDESGMPKERFSAEFPKEGPSILRIQQVVRGDSAAYFCASSRDREGEQYFGPGTRLTVT.

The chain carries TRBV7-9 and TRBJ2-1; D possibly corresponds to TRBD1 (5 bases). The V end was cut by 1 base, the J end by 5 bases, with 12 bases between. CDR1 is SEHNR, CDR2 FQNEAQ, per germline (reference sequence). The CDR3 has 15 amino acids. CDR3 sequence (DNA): TGTGCCAGCAGCTTAGTTGGGGCGGCCAACAATGAGCAGTTCTTC. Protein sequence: CASSLVGAANNEQFF.

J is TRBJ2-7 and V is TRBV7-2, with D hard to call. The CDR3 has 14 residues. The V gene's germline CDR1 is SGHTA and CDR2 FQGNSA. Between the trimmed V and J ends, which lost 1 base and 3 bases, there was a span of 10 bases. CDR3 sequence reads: CASSLVGGVYEQYF. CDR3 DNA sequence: TGTGCCAGCAGCTTAGTCGGCGGAGTCTACGAGCAGTACTTC.

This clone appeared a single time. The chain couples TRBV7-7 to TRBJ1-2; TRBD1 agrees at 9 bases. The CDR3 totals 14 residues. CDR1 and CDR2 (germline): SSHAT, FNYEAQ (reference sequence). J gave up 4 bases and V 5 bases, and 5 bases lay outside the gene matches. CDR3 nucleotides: TGTGCCAGCAGCGCCGGGACAGGGATCTATGGCTACACCTTC. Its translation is CASSAGTGIYGYTF. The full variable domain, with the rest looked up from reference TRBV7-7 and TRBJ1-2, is GAGVSQSPRYKVTKRGQDVTLRCDPISSHATLYWYQQALGQGPEFLTYFNYEAQPDKSGLPSDRFSAERPEGSISTLTIQRTEQRDSAMYRCASSAGTGIYGYTFGSGTRLTVV.

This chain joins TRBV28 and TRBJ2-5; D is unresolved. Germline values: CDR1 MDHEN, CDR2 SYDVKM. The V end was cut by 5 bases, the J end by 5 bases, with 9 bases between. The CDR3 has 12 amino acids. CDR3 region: CASSLLMETQYF. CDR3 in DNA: TGTGCCAGCAGTCTCCTAATGGAGACCCAGTACTTC.

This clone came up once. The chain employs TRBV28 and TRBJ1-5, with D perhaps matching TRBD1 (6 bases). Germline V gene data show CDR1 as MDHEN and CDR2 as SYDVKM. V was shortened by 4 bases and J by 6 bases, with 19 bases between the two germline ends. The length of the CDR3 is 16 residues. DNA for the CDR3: TGTGCCAGCAGTTCCTACCCAGGGGCGAGGGGTCAGCCCCAGCATTTT. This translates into CASSSYPGARGQPQHF.

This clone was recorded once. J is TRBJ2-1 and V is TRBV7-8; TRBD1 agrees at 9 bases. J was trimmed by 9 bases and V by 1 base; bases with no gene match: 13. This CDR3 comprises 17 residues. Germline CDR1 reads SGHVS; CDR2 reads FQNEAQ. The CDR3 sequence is CASSLVRPGQGLGEQFF. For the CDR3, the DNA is TGTGCCAGCAGCTTAGTCCGCCCGGGACAGGGTCTGGGTGAGCAGTTCTTC.

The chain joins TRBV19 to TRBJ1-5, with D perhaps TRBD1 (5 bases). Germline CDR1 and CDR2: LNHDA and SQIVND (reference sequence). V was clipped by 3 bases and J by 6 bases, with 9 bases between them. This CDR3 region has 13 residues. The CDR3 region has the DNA TGTGCCAGTAGTATCATTAGGGGTCAGCCCCAGCATTTT. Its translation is CASSIIRGQPQHF.

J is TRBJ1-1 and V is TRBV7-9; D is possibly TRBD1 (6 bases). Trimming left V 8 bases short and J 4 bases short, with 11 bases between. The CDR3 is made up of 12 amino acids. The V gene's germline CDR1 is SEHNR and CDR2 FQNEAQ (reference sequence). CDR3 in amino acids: CASGQWATEAFF. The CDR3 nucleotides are TGTGCCAGCGGACAGTGGGCCACTGAAGCTTTCTTT.

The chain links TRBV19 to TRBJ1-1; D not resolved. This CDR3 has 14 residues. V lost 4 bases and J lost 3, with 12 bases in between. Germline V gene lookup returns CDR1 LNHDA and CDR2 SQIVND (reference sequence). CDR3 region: CASSKEGRDTEAFF. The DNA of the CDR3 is TGTGCCAGTAGTAAAGAGGGCAGAGACACTGAAGCTTTCTTT.

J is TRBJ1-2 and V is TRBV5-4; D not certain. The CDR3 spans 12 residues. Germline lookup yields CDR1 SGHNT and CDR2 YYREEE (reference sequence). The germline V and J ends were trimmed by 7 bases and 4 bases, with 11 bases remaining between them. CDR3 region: CASPGKTYGYTF. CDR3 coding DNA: TGTGCCAGCCCAGGAAAGACCTATGGCTACACCTTC.

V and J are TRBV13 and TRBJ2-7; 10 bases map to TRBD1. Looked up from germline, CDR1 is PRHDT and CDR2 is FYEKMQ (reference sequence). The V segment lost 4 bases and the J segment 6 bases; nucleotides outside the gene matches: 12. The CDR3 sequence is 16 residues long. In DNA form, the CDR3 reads TGTGCCAGCAGCTCAGAGACAGGGGGCCGTCTAGGCGAGCAGTACTTC. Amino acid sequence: CASSSETGGRLGEQYF.